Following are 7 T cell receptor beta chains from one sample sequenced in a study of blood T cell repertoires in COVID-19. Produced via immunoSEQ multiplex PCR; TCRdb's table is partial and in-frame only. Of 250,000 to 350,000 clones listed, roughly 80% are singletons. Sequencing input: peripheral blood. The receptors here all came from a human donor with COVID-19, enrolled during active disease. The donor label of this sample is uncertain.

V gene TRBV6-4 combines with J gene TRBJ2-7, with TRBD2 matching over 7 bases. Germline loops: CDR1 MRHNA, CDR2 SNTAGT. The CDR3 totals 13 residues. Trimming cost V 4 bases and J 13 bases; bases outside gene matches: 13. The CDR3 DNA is TGTGCCAGCAGTGCTACAGGAAGCAGCGGGAAATACTTC. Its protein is CASSATGSSGKYF.

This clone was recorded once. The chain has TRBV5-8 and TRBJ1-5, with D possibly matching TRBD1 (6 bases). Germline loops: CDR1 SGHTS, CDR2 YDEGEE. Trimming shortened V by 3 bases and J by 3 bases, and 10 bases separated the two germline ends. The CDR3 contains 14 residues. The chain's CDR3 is CASSSRTANQPQHF. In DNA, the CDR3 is TGTGCCAGCAGCTCCCGGACAGCCAATCAGCCCCAGCATTTT.

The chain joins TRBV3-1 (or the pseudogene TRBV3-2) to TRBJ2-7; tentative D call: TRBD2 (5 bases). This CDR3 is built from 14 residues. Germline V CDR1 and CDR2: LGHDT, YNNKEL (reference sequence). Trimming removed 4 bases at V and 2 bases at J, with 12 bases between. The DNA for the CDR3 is TGTGCCAGCAGCCTGGCCGGAGGAGCCTACGAGCAGTACTTC. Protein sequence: CASSLAGGAYEQYF.

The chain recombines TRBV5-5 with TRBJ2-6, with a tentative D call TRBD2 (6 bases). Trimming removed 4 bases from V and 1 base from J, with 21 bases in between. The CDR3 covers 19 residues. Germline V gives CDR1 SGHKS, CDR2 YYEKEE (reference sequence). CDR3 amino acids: CASSQDFGRIGSGANVLTF. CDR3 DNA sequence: TGTGCCAGCAGCCAGGACTTTGGGAGGATAGGGTCTGGGGCCAACGTCCTGACTTTC.

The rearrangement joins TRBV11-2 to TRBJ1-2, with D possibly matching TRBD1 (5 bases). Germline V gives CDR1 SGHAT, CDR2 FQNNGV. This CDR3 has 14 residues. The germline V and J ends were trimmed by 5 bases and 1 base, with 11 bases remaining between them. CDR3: CASSPSTVNYGYTF. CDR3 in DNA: TGTGCCAGCAGCCCCTCGACAGTTAACTATGGCTACACCTTC.

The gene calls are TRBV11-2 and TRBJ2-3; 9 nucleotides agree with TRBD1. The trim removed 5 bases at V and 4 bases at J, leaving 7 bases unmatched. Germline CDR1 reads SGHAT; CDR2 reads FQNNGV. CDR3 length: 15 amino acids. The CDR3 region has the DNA TGTGCCAGCAGCGACCCGGGACAGGGATCAGATACGCAGTATTTT. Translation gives CASSDPGQGSDTQYF.

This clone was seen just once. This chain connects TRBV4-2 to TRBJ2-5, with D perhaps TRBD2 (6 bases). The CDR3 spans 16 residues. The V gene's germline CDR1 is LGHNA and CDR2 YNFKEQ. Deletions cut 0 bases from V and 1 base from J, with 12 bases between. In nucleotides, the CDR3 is TGTGCCAGCAGCCAAGAAGGAGGGAGTCCCCAAGAGACCCAGTACTTC. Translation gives CASSQEGGSPQETQYF.